These 9 T cell receptor beta chains were all obtained from the same sample, sequenced in a study of CD8+ T cells in alopecia areata. Stated treatment: oral pan-JAK inhibitor, 5-10 mg twice daily. Extracted from the samples, RNA was reverse transcribed into cDNA to serve as the sequencing template. TCRdb keeps only in-frame clones here, not all; method: immunoSEQ multiplex PCR. The sample includes fewer than 150,000 clones, approximately 59% of them seen just once. Sequencing was performed on CD8+ T cells sorted from blood, taken at week 4, from a patient treated with tofacitinib. All receptors come from a human donor with alopecia areata.

This chain joins TRBV4-1 and TRBJ1-1; no clear D gene. Germline V gene lookup returns CDR1 MGHRA and CDR2 YSYEKL. V shed 3 bases and J shed 1 base, with 3 bases lying between them. The CDR3 sequence is 12 residues long. DNA of the CDR3: TGCGCCAGCAGCCAGGAGAACACTGAAGCTTTCTTT. Translated: CASSQENTEAFF.

The gene calls are TRBV28 and TRBJ2-7, with D maybe TRBD1 (5 bases). This CDR3 contains 14 residues. V lost 5 bases and J 2 bases, leaving 13 bases between the germline ends. From germline, CDR1 is MDHEN and CDR2 SYDVKM. The CDR3 nucleotides are TGTGCCAGCAGTATATCAGGGTTCGCCTACGAGCAGTACTTC. Translating gives CASSISGFAYEQYF.

This clone has ten or more counts. Relative to the germline gene, one junction end is altered; a read error may explain this. V gene TRBV7-3 combines with J gene TRBJ1-4, with D unclear. This CDR3 has 16 residues. CDR1 is SGHTA and CDR2 is FQGTGA in the germline V gene. CDR3 amino acids: CASSQDGWTMNEKLFF. Here the CDR3 DNA reads TGCGCCAGCAGCCAAGACGGATGGACGATGAATGAAAAACTGTTTTTT.

The sample holds a few counts of this clone. V is TRBV30 and J is TRBJ2-7; D is ambiguous. V lost 7 bases to trimming and J lost 3 bases, with 13 bases between them. Germline values: CDR1 GTSNPN, CDR2 SVGIG (reference sequence). The CDR3 has 12 amino acids. The CDR3 bases are TGTGCCTCGACTCTTTCGAGCTACGAGCAGTACTTC. It codes for CASTLSSYEQYF. Supplemented by reference TRBV30 and TRBJ2-7, the full variable domain reads SQTIHQWPATLVQPVGSPLSLECTVEGTSNPNLYWYRQAAGRGLQLLFYSVGIGQISSEVPQNLSASRPQDRQFILSSKKLLLSDSGFYLCASTLSSYEQYFGPGTRLTVT.

The J gene is TRBJ1-5, the V gene TRBV12-5; 8 bases agree with TRBD1. The CDR3 loop spans 14 amino acids. CDR1 and CDR2 from the germline V gene are LGHNT and FRNRAP. V shed 4 bases and J 3 bases; nucleotides not matched to a gene: 2. CDR3 sequence (DNA): TGTGCTAGTGGTTCCCAGGGGGCCAATCAGCCCCAGCATTTT. This encodes CASGSQGANQPQHF.

J is TRBJ2-3 and V is TRBV29-1, with TRBD2 matching over 12 bases. V shed 7 bases, J shed 5 bases, and the junction held 7 bases outside the gene matches. Germline lookup yields CDR1 SQVTM and CDR2 ANQGSEA. The CDR3 is made up of 14 amino acids. The CDR3 loop is CSGGLAGSGDTQYF. The CDR3 bases are TGCAGCGGCGGACTAGCGGGATCAGGAGATACGCAGTATTTT.

The V and J genes are TRBV29-1 and TRBJ2-7; the match to TRBD2 covers 8 bases. With V trimmed by 6 bases and J by 2 bases, 9 bases remained unmatched. The CDR3 is 14 residues long. The germline CDR1 and CDR2 sequences are SQVTM and ANQGSEA. The CDR3 protein is CSVAGTRDAYEQYF. The CDR3 region has the DNA TGCAGCGTAGCCGGGACTAGAGACGCCTACGAGCAGTACTTC.

This chain's CDR3 is CAWRDSFSYEQYF. CDR3 coding DNA: TGTGCCTGGAGGGACAGCTTCTCCTACGAGCAGTACTTC. The gene calls are TRBV30 and TRBJ2-7; maybe TRBD1 (6 bases). CDR1 is GTSNPN, CDR2 SVGIG, per germline (reference sequence). This CDR3 contains 13 residues. V lost 3 bases and J lost 0, with 9 bases in between.

This clone was seen a handful of times. The chain carries TRBV27 and TRBJ1-2; 7 positions match TRBD1. CDR1 is MNHEY and CDR2 is SMNVEV in the germline V gene (reference sequence). This CDR3 spans 13 amino acids. Trimming at V came to 10 bases and at J to 4 bases, leaving 9 bases not matched to a gene. CDR3 in DNA: TGTGCCACCTCCCGACAGGGAGCCTATGGCTACACCTTC. Residues: CATSRQGAYGYTF.